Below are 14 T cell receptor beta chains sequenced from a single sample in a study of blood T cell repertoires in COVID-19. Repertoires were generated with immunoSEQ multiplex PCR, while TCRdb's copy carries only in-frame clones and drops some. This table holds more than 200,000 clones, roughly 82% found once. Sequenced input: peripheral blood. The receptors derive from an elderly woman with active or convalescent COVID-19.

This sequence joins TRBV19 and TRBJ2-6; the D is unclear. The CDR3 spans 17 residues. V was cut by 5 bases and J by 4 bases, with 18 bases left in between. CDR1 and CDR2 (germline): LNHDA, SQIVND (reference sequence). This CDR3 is CASSFQTVAGGANVLTF. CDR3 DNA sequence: TGTGCCAGTAGTTTCCAAACAGTGGCTGGAGGGGCCAACGTCCTGACTTTC. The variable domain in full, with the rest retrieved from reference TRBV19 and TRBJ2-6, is DGGITQSPKYLFRKEGQNVTLSCEQNLNHDAMYWYRQDPGQGLRLIYYSQIVNDFQKGDIAEGYSVSREKKESFPLTVTSAQKNPTAFYLCASSFQTVAGGANVLTFGAGSRLTVL.

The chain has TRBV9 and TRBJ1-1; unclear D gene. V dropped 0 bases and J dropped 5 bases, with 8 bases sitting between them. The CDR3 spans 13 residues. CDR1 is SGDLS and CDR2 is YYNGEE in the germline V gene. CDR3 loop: CASSVATSTEAFF. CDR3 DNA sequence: TGTGCCAGCAGCGTAGCTACGTCGACTGAAGCTTTCTTT. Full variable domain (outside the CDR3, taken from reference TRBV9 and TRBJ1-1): DSGVTQTPKHLITATGQRVTLRCSPRSGDLSVYWYQQSLDQGLQFLIQYYNGEERAKGNILERFSAQQFPDLHSELNLSSLELGDSALYFCASSVATSTEAFFGQGTRLTVV.

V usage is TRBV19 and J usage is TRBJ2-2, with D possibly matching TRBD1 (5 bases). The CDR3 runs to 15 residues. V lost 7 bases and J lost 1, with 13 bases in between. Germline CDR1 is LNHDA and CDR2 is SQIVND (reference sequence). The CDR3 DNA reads TGTGCCAGTACCGTAGCAGGGATGAACACCGGGGAGCTGTTTTTT. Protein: CASTVAGMNTGELFF.

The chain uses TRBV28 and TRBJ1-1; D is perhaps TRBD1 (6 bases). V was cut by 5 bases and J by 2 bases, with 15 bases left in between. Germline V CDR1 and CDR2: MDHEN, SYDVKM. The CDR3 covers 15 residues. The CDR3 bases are TGTGCCAGCAGTCCGGCCTCCAGGGGAAACACTGAAGCTTTCTTT. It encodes CASSPASRGNTEAFF.

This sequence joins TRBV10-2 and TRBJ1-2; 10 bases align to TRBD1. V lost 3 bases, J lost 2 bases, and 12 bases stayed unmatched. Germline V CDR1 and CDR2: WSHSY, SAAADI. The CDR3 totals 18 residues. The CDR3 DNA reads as TGCGCCAGCAGTGAAATTCCCGGGACAGGGGAGTTAAACTATGGCTACACCTTC. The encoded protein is CASSEIPGTGELNYGYTF.

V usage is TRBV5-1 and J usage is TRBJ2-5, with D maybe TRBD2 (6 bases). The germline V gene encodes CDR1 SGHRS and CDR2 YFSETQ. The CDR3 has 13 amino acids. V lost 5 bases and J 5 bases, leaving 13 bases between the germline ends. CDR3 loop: CASRYQEGETQYF. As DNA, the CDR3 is TGCGCCAGCAGGTACCAGGAGGGCGAGACCCAGTACTTC.

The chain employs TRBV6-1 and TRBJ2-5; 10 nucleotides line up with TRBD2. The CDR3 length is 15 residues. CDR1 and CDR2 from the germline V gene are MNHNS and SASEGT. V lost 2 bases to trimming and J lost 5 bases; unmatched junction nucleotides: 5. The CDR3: CASSELAGDWETQYF. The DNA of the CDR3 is TGTGCCAGCAGTGAACTAGCGGGAGATTGGGAGACCCAGTACTTC.

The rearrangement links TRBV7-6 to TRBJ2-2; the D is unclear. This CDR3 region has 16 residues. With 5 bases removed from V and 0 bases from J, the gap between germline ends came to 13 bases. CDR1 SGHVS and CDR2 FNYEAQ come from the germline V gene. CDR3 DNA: TGTGCCAGCAGCCCCCAGATTTTTCCGAACACCGGGGAGCTGTTTTTT. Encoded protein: CASSPQIFPNTGELFF.

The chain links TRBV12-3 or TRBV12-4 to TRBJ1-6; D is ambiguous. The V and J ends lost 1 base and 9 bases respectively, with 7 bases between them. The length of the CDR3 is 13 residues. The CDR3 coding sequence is TGTGCCAGCAGTTTAGATGCCAGTTCACCCCTCCACTTT. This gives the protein CASSLDASSPLHF.

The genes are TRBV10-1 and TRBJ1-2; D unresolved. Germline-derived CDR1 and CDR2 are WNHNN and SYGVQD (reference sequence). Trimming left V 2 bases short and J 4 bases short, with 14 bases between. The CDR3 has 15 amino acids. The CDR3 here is CASSESRFPTYGYTF. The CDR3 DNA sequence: TGCGCCAGCAGTGAGAGCAGGTTCCCAACCTATGGCTACACCTTC.

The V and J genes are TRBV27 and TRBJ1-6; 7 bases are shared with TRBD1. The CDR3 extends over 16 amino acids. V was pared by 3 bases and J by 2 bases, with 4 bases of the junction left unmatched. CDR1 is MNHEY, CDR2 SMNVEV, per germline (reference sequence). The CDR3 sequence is CASSFRGQAYNSPLHF. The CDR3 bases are TGTGCCAGCAGTTTTAGGGGGCAGGCCTATAATTCACCCCTCCACTTT.

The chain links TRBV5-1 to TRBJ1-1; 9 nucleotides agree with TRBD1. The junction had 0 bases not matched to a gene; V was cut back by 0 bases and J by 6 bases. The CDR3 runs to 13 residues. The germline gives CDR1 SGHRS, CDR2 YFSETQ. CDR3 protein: CASSLGTGAEAFF. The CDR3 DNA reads TGCGCCAGCAGCTTGGGGACAGGGGCTGAAGCTTTCTTT.

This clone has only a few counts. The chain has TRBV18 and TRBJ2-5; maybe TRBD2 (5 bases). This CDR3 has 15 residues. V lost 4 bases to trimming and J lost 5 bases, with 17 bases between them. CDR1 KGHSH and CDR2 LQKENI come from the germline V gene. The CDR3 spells CASSQRMGGEETQYF. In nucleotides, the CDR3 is TGTGCCAGCTCACAGAGGATGGGTGGGGAGGAGACCCAGTACTTC.

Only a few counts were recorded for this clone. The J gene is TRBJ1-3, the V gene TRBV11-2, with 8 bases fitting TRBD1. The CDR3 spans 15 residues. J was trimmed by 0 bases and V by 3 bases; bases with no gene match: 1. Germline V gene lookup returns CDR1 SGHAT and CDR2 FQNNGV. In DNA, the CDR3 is TGTGCCAGCAGCTTGCAGGGGGCCTCTGGAAACACCATATATTTT. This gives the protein CASSLQGASGNTIYF. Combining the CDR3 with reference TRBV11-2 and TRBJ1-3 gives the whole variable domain EAGVAQSPRYKIIEKRQSVAFWCNPISGHATLYWYQQILGQGPKLLIQFQNNGVVDDSQLPKDRFSAERLKGVDSTLKIQPAKLEDSAVYLCASSLQGASGNTIYFGEGSWLTVV.